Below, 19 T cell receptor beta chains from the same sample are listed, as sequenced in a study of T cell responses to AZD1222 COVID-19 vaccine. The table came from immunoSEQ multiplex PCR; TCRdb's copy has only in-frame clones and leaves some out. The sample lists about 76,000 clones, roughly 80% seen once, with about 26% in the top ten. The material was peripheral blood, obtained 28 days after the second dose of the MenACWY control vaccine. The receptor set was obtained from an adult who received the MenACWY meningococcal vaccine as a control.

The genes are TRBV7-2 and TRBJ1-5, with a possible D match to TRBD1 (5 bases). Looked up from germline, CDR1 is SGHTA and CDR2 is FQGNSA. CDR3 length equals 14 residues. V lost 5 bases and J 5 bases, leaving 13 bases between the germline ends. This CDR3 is CASSRTIGDQPQHF. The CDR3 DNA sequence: TGTGCCAGCAGCCGGACAATAGGGGATCAGCCCCAGCATTTT.

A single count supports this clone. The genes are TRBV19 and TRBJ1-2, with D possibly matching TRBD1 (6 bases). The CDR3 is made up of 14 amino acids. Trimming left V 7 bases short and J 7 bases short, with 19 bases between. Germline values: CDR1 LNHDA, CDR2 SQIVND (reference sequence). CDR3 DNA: TGTGCCAGTACCCAGACAGGACTTTCTGGTGGCTACACCTTC. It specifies CASTQTGLSGGYTF.

This chain's CDR3 is CATSDSWNTEAFF. The CDR3 DNA reads as TGTGCCACCAGTGATTCCTGGAACACTGAAGCTTTCTTT. This chain links TRBV24-1 with TRBJ1-1; D is unresolved. The CDR3 length is 13 residues. CDR1 and CDR2 (germline): KGHDR, SFDVKD. With 2 bases removed from V and 1 base from J, the gap between germline ends came to 4 bases.

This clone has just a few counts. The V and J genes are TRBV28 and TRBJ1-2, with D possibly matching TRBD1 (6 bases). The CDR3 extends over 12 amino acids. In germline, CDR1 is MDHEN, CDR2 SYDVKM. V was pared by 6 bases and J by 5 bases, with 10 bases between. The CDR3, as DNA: TGTGCCAGCAGCCCAGGGGAGTATGGCTACACCTTC. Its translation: CASSPGEYGYTF.

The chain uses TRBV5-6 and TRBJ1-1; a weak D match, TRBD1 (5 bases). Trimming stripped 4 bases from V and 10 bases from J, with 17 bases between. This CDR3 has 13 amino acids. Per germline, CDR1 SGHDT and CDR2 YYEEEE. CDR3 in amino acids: CASSLLGQGRAFF. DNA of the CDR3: TGTGCCAGCAGCCTACTAGGCCAGGGTAGAGCTTTCTTT.

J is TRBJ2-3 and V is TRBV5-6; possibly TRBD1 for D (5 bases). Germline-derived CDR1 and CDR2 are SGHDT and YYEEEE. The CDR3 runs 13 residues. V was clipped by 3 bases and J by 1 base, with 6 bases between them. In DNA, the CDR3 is TGTGCCAGCAGCTCCAGGGGCACAGATACGCAGTATTTT. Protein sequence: CASSSRGTDTQYF.

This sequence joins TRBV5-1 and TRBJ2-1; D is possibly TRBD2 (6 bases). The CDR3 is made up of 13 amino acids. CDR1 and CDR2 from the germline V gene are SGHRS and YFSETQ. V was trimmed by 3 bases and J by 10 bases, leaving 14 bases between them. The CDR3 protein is CASSWDSGREQFF. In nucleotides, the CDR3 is TGCGCCAGCAGCTGGGACTCAGGGCGGGAGCAGTTCTTC.

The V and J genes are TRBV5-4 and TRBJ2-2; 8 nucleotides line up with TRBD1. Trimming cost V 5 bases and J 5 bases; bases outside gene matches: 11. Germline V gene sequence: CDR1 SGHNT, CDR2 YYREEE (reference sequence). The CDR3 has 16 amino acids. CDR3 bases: TGTGCCAGCAGTTCATCCTCCACAGGGGGAACCGGGGAGCTGTTTTTT. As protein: CASSSSSTGGTGELFF.

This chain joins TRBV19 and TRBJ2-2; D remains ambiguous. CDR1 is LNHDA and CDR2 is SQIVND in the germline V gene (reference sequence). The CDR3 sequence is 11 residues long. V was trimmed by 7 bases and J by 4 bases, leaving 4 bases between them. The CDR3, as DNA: TGTGCCAGTACTTCCACCGGGGAGCTGTTTTTT. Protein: CASTSTGELFF.

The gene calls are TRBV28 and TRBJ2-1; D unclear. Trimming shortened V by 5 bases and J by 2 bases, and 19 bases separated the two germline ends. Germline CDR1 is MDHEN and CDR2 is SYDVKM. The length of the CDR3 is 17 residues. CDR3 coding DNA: TGTGCCAGCAGTCCTGTTTTAGAACAGATAGCCTACAATGAGCAGTTCTTC. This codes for CASSPVLEQIAYNEQFF.

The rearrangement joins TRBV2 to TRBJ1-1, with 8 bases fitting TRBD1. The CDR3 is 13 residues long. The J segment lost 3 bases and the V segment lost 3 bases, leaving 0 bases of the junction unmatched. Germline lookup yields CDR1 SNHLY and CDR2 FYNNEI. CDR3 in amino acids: CASSDRGHTEAFF. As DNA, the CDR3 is TGTGCCAGCAGTGACAGGGGGCACACTGAAGCTTTCTTT.

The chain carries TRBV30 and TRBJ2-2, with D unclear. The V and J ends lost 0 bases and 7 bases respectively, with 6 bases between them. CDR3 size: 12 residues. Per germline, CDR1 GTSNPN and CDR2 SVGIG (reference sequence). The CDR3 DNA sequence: TGTGCCTGGAGTGTGACTGTCGGGGAGCTGTTTTTT. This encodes CAWSVTVGELFF.

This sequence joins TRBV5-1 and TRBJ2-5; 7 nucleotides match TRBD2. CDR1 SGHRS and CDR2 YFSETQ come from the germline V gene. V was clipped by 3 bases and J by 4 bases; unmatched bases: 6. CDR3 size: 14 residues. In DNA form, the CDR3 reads TGCGCCAGCAGCTACGGGCGGGGGTCAGAGACCCAGTACTTC. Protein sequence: CASSYGRGSETQYF.

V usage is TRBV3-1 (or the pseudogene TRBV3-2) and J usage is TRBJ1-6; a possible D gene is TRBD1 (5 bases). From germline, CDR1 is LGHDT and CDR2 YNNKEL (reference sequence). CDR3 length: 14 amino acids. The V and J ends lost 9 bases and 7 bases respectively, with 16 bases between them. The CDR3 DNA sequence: TGTGCCAGTGCTCGGGCAGGGCGGAATTCACCCCTCCACTTT. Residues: CASARAGRNSPLHF.

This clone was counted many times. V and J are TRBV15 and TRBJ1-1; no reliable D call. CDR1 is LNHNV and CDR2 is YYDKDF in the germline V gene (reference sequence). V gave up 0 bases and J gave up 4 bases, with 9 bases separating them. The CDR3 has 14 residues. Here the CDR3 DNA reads TGTGCCACCAGCAGAGATTTTTCGTCCACTGAAGCTTTCTTT. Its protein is CATSRDFSSTEAFF.

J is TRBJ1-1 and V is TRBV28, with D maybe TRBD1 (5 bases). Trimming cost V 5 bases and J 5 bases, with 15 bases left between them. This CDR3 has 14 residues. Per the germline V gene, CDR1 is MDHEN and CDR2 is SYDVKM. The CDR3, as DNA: TGTGCCAGCAGTGTGGGGGGAGTGAGGACTGAAGCTTTCTTT. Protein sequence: CASSVGGVRTEAFF.

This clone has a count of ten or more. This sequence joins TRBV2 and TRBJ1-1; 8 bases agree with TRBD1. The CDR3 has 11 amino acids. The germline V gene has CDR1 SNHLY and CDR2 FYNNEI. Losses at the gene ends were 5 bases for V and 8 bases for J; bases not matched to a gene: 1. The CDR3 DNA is TGTGCCAGCAGTTGGGACAGGGAAGCTTTCTTT. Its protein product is CASSWDREAFF.

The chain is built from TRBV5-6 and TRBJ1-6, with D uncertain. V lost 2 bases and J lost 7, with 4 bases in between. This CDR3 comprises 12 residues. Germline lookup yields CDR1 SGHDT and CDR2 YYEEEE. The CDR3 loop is CASSLQNSPLHF. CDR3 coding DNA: TGTGCCAGCAGCTTACAGAATTCACCCCTCCACTTT. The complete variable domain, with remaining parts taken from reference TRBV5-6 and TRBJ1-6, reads DAGVTQSPTHLIKTRGQQVTLRCSPKSGHDTVSWYQQALGQGPQFIFQYYEEEERQRGNFPDRFSGHQFPNYSSELNVNALLLGDSALYLCASSLQNSPLHFGNGTRLTVT.

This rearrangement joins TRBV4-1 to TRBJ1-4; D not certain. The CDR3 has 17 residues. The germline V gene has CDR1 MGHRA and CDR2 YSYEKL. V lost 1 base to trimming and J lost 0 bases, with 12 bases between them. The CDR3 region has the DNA TGCGCCAGCAGCCAAGTATTTTCCGAACCAACTAATGAAAAACTGTTTTTT. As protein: CASSQVFSEPTNEKLFF.